The entry that follows covers one TCR beta chain sequence. Profiling relied on immunoSEQ multiplex PCR, and the TCRdb table lists in-frame clones only, not all of them. Of a few hundred thousand clones listed, 87% are singletons. From germline, CDR1 is SGHNT and CDR2 YENEEA. V lost 1 base, J lost 4 bases, and 14 bases stayed unmatched. The CDR3 runs to 19 residues. The sample is drawn from a study of blood T cell repertoires in COVID-19. Turning to the study itself: Sites in the United States, Italy and Spain provided acute and convalescent COVID-19 samples. PBMCs, B-cell-depleted T cells, or T cells were the source of the cDNA or gDNA that made up the material.

Those enrolled, adults aged about 18 to 89 years, came from roughly 23 US areas. Assignment of participants to cohorts was predicated upon participant-reported clinical history. This clonotype was obtained from a woman between 18 and 29 years old who had recovered from COVID-19. Sequencing was performed on PBMCs or T cells enriched from blood (not recorded which). The V gene is TRBV11-3, the J gene TRBJ2-1; TRBD2 aligns across 9 bases. The chain's CDR3 is CASSLGVAGGTQPYNEQFF. In DNA form, the CDR3 reads TGTGCCAGCAGCTTAGGAGTCGCGGGAGGGACCCAGCCTTACAATGAGCAGTTCTTC.